This T cell receptor (beta chain) was observed in a study of human T cells and chemical hapten exposure. Study conclusions and caveats: Among TCRs, those above 1 in 1000 frequency were unaffected by DPC sensitization.

TCRdb used MiXCR to reprocess the RACE reads, holding one entry per CDR3 protein. The table lists roughly 100,000 distinct CDR3 sequences, approximately 9.7% of them singletons, with about 3.1% in the top ten. The time point was: healthy volunteer bleed at 2 weeks. Unfractionated whole blood yielded total RNA. This clonotype was picked up many times. Its antigen is still unknown. Germline V lookup: CDR1 MNHEY, CDR2 SMNVEV (reference sequence). V gave up 1 base and J gave up 6 bases, with 6 bases separating them. The CDR3 is made up of 12 amino acids. This clonotype was obtained from a female donor in good health. Some clones in this sample may be carry-over from other donors' samples. The genes are TRBV27 and TRBJ1-1; D ambiguous. The sample comprised whole blood. CDR3 sequence reads: CASSLWGSEAFF. In DNA form, the CDR3 reads TGTGCCAGCAGTTTATGGGGTTCTGAAGCTTTCTTT.